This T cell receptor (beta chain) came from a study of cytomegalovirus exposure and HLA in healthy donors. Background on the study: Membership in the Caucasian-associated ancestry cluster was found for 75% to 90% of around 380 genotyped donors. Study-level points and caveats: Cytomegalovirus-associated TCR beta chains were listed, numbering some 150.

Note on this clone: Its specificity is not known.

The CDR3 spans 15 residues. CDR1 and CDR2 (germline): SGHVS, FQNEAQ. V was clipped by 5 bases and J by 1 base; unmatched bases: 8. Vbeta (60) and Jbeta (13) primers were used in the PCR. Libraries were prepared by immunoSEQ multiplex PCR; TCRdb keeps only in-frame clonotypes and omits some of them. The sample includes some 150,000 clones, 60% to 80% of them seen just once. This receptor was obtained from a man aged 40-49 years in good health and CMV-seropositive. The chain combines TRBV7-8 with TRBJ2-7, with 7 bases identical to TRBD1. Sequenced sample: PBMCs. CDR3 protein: CASSPGTAASYEQYF. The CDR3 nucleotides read TGTGCCAGCAGCCCAGGGACAGCGGCTTCCTACGAGCAGTACTTC.